This entry describes one T cell receptor (beta chain). Its antigen remains unidentified. This specimen belongs to a study of T cell responses to AZD1222 COVID-19 vaccine. Only in-frame clones appear in the TCRdb table, and some are missing; sequencing was by immunoSEQ multiplex PCR. Of 150,000 to 180,000 clones listed, about 90% are singletons. Study results and limitations: Along spike, vaccine-associated CD4 TCRs were found throughout, with dominance at 160-218 and 743-854. Baseline seropositivity characterized only a handful of AZD1222 recipients. Targeting of unmutated variant regions was reportedly seen in nearly half of spike-specific TCRs.

The TCR sequence derives from an adult in good health. Sequencing used peripheral blood, obtained on day 0 of MenACWY control vaccination.

CDR3 nucleotide sequence: TGTGCCAGTAGTAGAAACGGAGGGCAGCGGGGAGAAGCTTTCTTT. This gives the protein CASSRNGGQRGEAFF. The chain carries TRBV19 and TRBJ1-1; D unclear. The CDR3 length is 15 residues. Trimming removed 4 bases from V and 8 bases from J, with 20 bases in between. The germline V gene encodes CDR1 LNHDA and CDR2 SQIVND (reference sequence).